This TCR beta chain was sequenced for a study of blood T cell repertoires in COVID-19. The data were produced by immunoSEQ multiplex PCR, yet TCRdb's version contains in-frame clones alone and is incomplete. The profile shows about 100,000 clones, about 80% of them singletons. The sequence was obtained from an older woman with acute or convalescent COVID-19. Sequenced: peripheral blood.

CDR3: CASSIYSLGYTF. CDR3 in DNA: TGTGCCAGTAGTATCTACAGCCTCGGCTACACCTTC. The rearrangement uses TRBV19 and TRBJ1-2; D ambiguous. In germline, CDR1 is LNHDA, CDR2 SQIVND (reference sequence). This CDR3 region has 12 residues. V was cut by 3 bases and J by 8 bases, with 10 bases left in between.